The 5 T cell receptor beta chains presented below share a single source sample, sequenced in a study of chemoradiotherapy in HPV16-positive cancers. Produced via immunoSEQ multiplex PCR; TCRdb's table is partial and in-frame only. The top ten clones hold under 9.5% of a sample with 8,500 to 9,000 clones, about 74% of them seen once. This specimen was acquired from a patient who underwent chemoradiotherapy. The receptors derive from a human donor with HPV-associated anogenital cancer.

This clone was seen a handful of times. The chain recombines TRBV4-1 with TRBJ1-2; a possible D gene is TRBD1 (5 bases). Per germline, CDR1 MGHRA and CDR2 YSYEKL. V was trimmed by 1 base and J by 7 bases, leaving 13 bases between them. There are 14 residues in the CDR3. The CDR3 nucleotides read TGCGCCAGCAGCCAAGCTCTGGAGGGGAGTGGCTACACCTTC. It specifies CASSQALEGSGYTF.

This sequence joins TRBV15 and TRBJ1-4; no clear D. This CDR3 is built from 14 residues. Germline V gene data show CDR1 as LNHNV and CDR2 as YYDKDF (reference sequence). Trimming left V 1 base short and J 8 bases short, with 11 bases between. The DNA for the CDR3 is TGTGCCACCAGCAGAGCGCGGGTACGGGAAAAACTGTTTTTT. Translated: CATSRARVREKLFF. The full variable domain, its missing parts supplied by reference TRBV15 and TRBJ1-4, is DAMVIQNPRYQVTQFGKPVTLSCSQTLNHNVMYWYQQKSSQAPKLLFHYYDKDFNNEADTPDNFQSRRPNTSFCFLDIRSPGLGDTAMYLCATSRARVREKLFFGSGTQLSVL.

V is TRBV7-8 and J is TRBJ2-5; D remains ambiguous. Germline V CDR1 and CDR2: SGHVS, FQNEAQ. The CDR3 extends over 15 amino acids. Trimming removed 2 bases from V and 5 bases from J, with 15 bases in between. The CDR3 spells CASSLSPGRQETQYF. DNA of the CDR3: TGTGCCAGCAGCTTATCCCCCGGCAGGCAGGAGACCCAGTACTTC.

The chain links TRBV5-1 to TRBJ2-7; D is perhaps TRBD2 (6 bases). The length of the CDR3 is 16 residues. V lost 3 bases, J lost 3 bases, and 19 bases lay in between. CDR1 and CDR2 (germline): SGHRS, YFSETQ. CDR3 in amino acids: CASSWSFREKGYEQYF. The CDR3, as DNA: TGCGCCAGCAGCTGGAGCTTCCGGGAGAAGGGCTACGAGCAGTACTTC.

The CDR3 DNA reads TGTGCCAGCAGGGCCGTGTACGAGCAGTACTTC. This encodes CASRAVYEQYF. The genes are TRBV28 and TRBJ2-5; D not certain. The DNA end is a closer match to TRBJ2-7, so the J assignment may be wrong. Germline V lookup: CDR1 MDHEN, CDR2 SYDVKM. The CDR3 covers 11 residues.